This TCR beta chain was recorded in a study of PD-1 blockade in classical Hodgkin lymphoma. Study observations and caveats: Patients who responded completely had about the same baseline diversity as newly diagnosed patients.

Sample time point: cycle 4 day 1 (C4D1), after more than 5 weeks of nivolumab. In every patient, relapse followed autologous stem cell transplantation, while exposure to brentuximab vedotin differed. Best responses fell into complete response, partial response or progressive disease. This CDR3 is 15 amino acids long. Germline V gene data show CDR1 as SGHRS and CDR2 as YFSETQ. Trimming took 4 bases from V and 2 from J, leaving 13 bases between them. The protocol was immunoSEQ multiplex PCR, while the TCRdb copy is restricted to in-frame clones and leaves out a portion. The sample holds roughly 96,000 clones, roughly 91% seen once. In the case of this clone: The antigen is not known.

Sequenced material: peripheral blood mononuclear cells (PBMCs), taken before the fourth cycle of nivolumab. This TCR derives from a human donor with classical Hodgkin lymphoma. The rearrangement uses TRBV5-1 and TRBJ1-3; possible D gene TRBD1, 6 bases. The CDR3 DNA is TGCGCCAGCAGCATGTACGGGACAACTGGAAACACCATATATTTT. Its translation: CASSMYGTTGNTIYF. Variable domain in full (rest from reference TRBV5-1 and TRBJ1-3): KAGVTQTPRYLIKTRGQQVTLSCSPISGHRSVSWYQQTPGQGLQFLFEYFSETQRNKGNFPGRFSGRQFSNSRSEMNVSTLELGDSALYLCASSMYGTTGNTIYFGEGSWLTVV.